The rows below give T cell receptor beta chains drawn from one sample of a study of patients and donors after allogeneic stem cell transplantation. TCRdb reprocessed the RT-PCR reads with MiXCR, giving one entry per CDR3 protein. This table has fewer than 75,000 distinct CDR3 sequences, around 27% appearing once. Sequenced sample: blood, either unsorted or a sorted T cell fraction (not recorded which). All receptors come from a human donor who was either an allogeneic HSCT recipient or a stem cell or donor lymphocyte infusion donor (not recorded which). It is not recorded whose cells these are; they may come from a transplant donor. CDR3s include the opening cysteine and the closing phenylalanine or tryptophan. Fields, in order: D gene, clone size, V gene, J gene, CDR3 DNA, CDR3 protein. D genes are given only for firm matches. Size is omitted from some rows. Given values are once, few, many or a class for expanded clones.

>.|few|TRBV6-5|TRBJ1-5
TGTGCCAGCAATTTGGTACAGCCCCAGCATTTT
CASNLVQPQHF
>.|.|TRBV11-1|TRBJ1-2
TGTGCCAGCAGCTTAGCCGGGACTCTTTACGGCTACACCTTC
CASSLAGTLYGYTF
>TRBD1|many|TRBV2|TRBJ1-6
TGTGCCAGCAGTGATAGGTATGGCGGGGACAGAAGTTCACCCCTCCACTTT
CASSDRYGGDRSSPLHF
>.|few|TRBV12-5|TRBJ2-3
TGTGCTAGTGGTCAGGGGTCAGATACGCAGTATTTT
CASGQGSDTQYF
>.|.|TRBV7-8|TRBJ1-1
TGTGCCAGCAGCTGGGGCGGGGGCGAAAGAGGGTACACTGAAGCTTTCTTT
CASSWGGGERGYTEAFF
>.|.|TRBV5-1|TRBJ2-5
TGCGCCAGCAGCCCACCCCGACTAGTTGGAGAGACCCAGTACTTC
CASSPPRLVGETQYF
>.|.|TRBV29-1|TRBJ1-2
TGCAGCGTTGTGAAGGGGGAGTCTTCGTATGGCTACACCTTC
CSVVKGESSYGYTF
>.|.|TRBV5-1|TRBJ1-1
TGCGCCAGCAGCTTGGTCGCTGGTCGGAACACTGAAGCTTTCTTT
CASSLVAGRNTEAFF
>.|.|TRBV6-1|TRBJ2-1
TGTGCCAGCAGTGAACAACAGGGTTACTCTCTGGGACGGGGTGAGCAGTTCTTC
CASSEQQGYSLGRGEQFF
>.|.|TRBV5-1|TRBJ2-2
TGCGCCAGCAGCTTGGAACTAGCCGGGGAGCTGTTTTTT
CASSLELAGELFF
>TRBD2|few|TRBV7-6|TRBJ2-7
TGTGCCAGCTCTGCAGGGGGTAGCGGGAGTCCCTACGAGCAGTACTTC
CASSAGGSGSPYEQYF
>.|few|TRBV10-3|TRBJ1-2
TGTGCCATCACTGGACTGAGTAACTATGGCTACACCTTC
CAITGLSNYGYTF
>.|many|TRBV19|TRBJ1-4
TGTGCCAGTAGTCGGAGCCCAGCTAATGAAAAACTGTTTTTT
CASSRSPANEKLFF
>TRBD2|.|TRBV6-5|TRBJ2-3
TGTGCCAGCAGTTACGGCCTAGCGGGGGTGGCCACAGATACGCAGTATTTT
CASSYGLAGVATDTQYF
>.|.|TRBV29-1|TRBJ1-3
TGCAGCGTGGTGACAGGATTTGGAAACACCATATATTTT
CSVVTGFGNTIYF
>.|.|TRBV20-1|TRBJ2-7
TGCAGTGCTCGAAAGCCCCGGGGGGCGGCGACCTACGAGCAGTACTTC
CSARKPRGAATYEQYF
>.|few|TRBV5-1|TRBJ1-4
TGCGCCAGCAGGGACGCAACTAATGAAAAACTGTTTTTT
CASRDATNEKLFF
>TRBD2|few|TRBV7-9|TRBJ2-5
TGTGCCAGCAGCGTAGCGGGCCGAGGATGGCAAGAGACCCAGTACTTC
CASSVAGRGWQETQYF
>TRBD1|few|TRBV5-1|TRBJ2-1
TGCGCCAGCAGGTCGACCGGGACAGCATACAATGAGCAGTTCTTC
CASRSTGTAYNEQFF
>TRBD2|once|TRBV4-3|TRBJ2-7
TGCGCCAGCAGCCAAGATGCGGGACTAGCGGGAGAGGGATCCTACGAGCAGTACTTC
CASSQDAGLAGEGSYEQYF
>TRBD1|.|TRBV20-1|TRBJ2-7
TGCAGTGCCCAGGACAGGGCCTACGAGCAGTACTTC
CSAQDRAYEQYF
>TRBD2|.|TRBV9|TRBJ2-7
TGTGCCAGCAGCGTAGGGCCCTCTACTAGCGCCGAGCAGTACTTC
CASSVGPSTSAEQYF
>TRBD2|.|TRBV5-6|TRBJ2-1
TGTGCCAGCAGCAGAGCGGGGGTTGTCTACAATGAGCAGTTCTTC
CASSRAGVVYNEQFF
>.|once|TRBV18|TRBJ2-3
TGTGCCAGCTCACCGGCTGATACGCAGTATTTT
CASSPADTQYF
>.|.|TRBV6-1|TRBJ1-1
TGTGCCATCCGACGGACTGAAGCTTTCTTT
CAIRRTEAFF
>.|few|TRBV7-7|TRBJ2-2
TGTGCCAGCAGCTTGTCTAGCACCGGGGAGCTGTTTTTT
CASSLSSTGELFF
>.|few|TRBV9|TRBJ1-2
TGTGCCAGCAGCGTAGGACAGACAAACTATGGCTACACCTTC
CASSVGQTNYGYTF
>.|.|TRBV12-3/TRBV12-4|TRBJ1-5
TGTGCCAGCAGTTTGGAGCGGCAGCCCCAGCATTTT
CASSLERQPQHF
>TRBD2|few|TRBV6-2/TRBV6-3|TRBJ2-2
TGTGCCAGCAGTAGCGGGGGGGCCTTCTCCGAGGAGCTGTTTTTT
CASSSGGAFSEELFF
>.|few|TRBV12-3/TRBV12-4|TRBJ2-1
TGTGCCAGCAGTTTAAACGCGGGAGAGCAGTTCTTC
CASSLNAGEQFF
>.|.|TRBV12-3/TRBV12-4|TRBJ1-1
TGTGCCAGCAGTTTTGCGGACAGCAAAAACACTGAAGCTTTCTTT
CASSFADSKNTEAFF
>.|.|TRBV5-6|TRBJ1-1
TGTGCCAGCAGTTTGATCCGTAGGAGCACTGAAGCTTTCTTT
CASSLIRRSTEAFF
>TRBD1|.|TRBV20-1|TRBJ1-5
TGCAGTGCTATAAAGGGGGCTGAACAGCCCCAGCATTTT
CSAIKGAEQPQHF
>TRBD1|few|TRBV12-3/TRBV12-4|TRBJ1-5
TGTGCCAGCAGGGCGACGGGACAGGGAATTAATAGCAATCAGCCCCAGCATTTT
CASRATGQGINSNQPQHF
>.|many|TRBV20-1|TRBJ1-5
TGCAGTGCGCGAGCCTCGATTGGACAGCCCCAGCATTTT
CSARASIGQPQHF
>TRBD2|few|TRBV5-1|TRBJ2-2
TGCGCCAGCAGCCGCGGCGGACTAGCGGTTCCAGGGGAGCTGTTTTTT
CASSRGGLAVPGELFF
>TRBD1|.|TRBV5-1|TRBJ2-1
TGCGCCAGCAGCTTACGGGGACAGCCTCTTCGCGATGAGCAGTTCTTC
CASSLRGQPLRDEQFF
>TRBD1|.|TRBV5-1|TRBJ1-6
TGCGCCAGCAGCATTGACAGGGACGATTCACCCCTCCACTTT
CASSIDRDDSPLHF
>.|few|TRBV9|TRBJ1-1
TGTGCCAGCAGCGCCCGCACAGGGAACGCTGAAGCTTTCTTT
CASSARTGNAEAFF
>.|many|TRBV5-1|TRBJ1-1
TGCGCCAGCAGCTTGGAGGAGAACACTGAAGCTTTCTTT
CASSLEENTEAFF